This TCR beta chain was profiled in a study of response to subunit inactivated influenza vaccine. Germline V lookup: CDR1 MNHEY, CDR2 SVGAGI. V was clipped by 4 bases and J by 5 bases; unmatched bases: 9. This CDR3 spans 17 amino acids. TCRdb used MiXCR to reprocess the RT-PCR reads, holding one entry per CDR3 protein. The sample records more than 400,000 distinct CDR3 sequences, approximately 11% being singletons. Points on this clonotype: What it recognizes is unknown.

Points from the study as a whole: Authors suggested few new T cells are recruited by each seasonal influenza vaccination.

This receptor was identified in a man between 45 and 60 years old who received an inactivated influenza vaccine. The source was PBMCs from blood, collected about 40 days after vaccination. The chain combines TRBV6-5 with TRBJ2-1; 12 bases fit TRBD1. The CDR3 sequence: CASSSLLGQGADNEQFF. Here the CDR3 DNA reads TGTGCCAGCAGTTCGCTGTTGGGACAGGGGGCTGACAATGAGCAGTTCTTC.